A selection of T cell receptor beta chains follows, all from one sample in a study of fetal regulatory T cell absence and autoimmunity. The table came from immunoSEQ multiplex PCR; TCRdb's copy has only in-frame clones and leaves some out. The sample holds 85,000 to 100,000 clones; 72% are singletons and the top ten take less than 2.5%. Sequencing was performed on pancreas tissue. These receptors all stem from a male donor with IPEX syndrome. Each CDR3 is given with its conserved first and last residue. The D gene is left open where the match is weak. Expanded clones get a size class; other rows say once, few or many, or leave the size out.

D gene: NA; V gene: TRBV5-6; J gene: TRBJ2-7; clone size: NA; CDR3 DNA: TGTGCCAGCAGCTTGGAGGACTACGAGCAGTACTTC; CDR3 protein: CASSLEDYEQYF
D gene: NA; V gene: TRBV4-3; J gene: TRBJ2-2; clone size: NA; CDR3 DNA: TGCGCCAGCAGCCAAGGACTAGAAACCGGGGAGCTGTTTTTT; CDR3 protein: CASSQGLETGELFF
D gene: TRBD1; V gene: TRBV19; J gene: TRBJ2-7; clone size: medium-sized; CDR3 DNA: TGTGCCAGTAGTTCCCACAGGGGGGAGTACGAGCAGTACTTC; CDR3 protein: CASSSHRGEYEQYF
D gene: NA; V gene: TRBV19; J gene: TRBJ2-5; clone size: NA; CDR3 DNA: TGTGCCAGTAGTATCCAGGGCAGGCAAGAGACCCAGTACTTC; CDR3 protein: CASSIQGRQETQYF
D gene: TRBD2; V gene: TRBV13; J gene: TRBJ2-7; clone size: NA; CDR3 DNA: TGTGCCAGCAGCCACCTAGCGGGAGGGTACTACGAGCAGTACTTC; CDR3 protein: CASSHLAGGYYEQYF
D gene: NA; V gene: TRBV27; J gene: TRBJ2-1; clone size: NA; CDR3 DNA: TGTGCCAGCAGTTTACAGGCCTACAATGAGCAGTTCTTC; CDR3 protein: CASSLQAYNEQFF
D gene: NA; V gene: TRBV7-2; J gene: TRBJ1-6; clone size: NA; CDR3 DNA: TGTGCCAGCAGCTTAGGGGGGGGTAGTAATTCACCCCTCCACTTT; CDR3 protein: CASSLGGGSNSPLHF
D gene: NA; V gene: TRBV20-1; J gene: TRBJ1-2; clone size: NA; CDR3 DNA: TGCAGTGTCAGGGGAGGGAGTGGCTACACCTTC; CDR3 protein: CSVRGGSGYTF
D gene: NA; V gene: TRBV18; J gene: TRBJ2-3; clone size: few; CDR3 DNA: TGTGCCAGCTCACCACTGGCCGTCTCTAGCACAGATACGCAGTATTTT; CDR3 protein: CASSPLAVSSTDTQYF
D gene: TRBD1; V gene: TRBV19; J gene: TRBJ1-6; clone size: NA; CDR3 DNA: TGTGCCAGTAGTGACAGGGATAATTCACCCCTCCACTTT; CDR3 protein: CASSDRDNSPLHF
D gene: NA; V gene: TRBV20-1; J gene: TRBJ2-1; clone size: NA; CDR3 DNA: TGCAGTGCTAGAGTAATAACAGAGCAGTTCTTC; CDR3 protein: CSARVITEQFF
D gene: TRBD1; V gene: TRBV2; J gene: TRBJ1-5; clone size: NA; CDR3 DNA: TGTGCCAGCAGTGGGACAGGGGGCCATCAGCCCCAGCATTTT; CDR3 protein: CASSGTGGHQPQHF
D gene: NA; V gene: TRBV30; J gene: TRBJ1-3; clone size: NA; CDR3 DNA: TGTGCCTGGAGTGAAAACTCTGGAAACACCATATATTTT; CDR3 protein: CAWSENSGNTIYF
D gene: NA; V gene: TRBV5-4; J gene: TRBJ2-5; clone size: NA; CDR3 DNA: TGTGCCAGCAGCTTATGGGGTGCCGAGTTAGAGACCCAGTACTTC; CDR3 protein: CASSLWGAELETQYF
D gene: NA; V gene: TRBV18; J gene: TRBJ1-3; clone size: NA; CDR3 DNA: TGTGCCAGCTCACCAGGGGCAGGGCCTGTCGGAAACACCATATATTTT; CDR3 protein: CASSPGAGPVGNTIYF
D gene: NA; V gene: TRBV4-3; J gene: TRBJ1-2; clone size: NA; CDR3 DNA: TGCGCCAGCAGCCAAGATTGGGGGGGTGGCTACACCTTC; CDR3 protein: CASSQDWGGGYTF
D gene: NA; V gene: TRBV2; J gene: TRBJ2-1; clone size: few; CDR3 DNA: TGTGCCAGCAGGGGGGACAATGAGCAGTTCTTC; CDR3 protein: CASRGDNEQFF
D gene: TRBD2; V gene: TRBV13; J gene: TRBJ2-3; clone size: NA; CDR3 DNA: TGTGCCAGCAGCCCCGAATGGGGGGGTCACACAGATACGCAGTATTTT; CDR3 protein: CASSPEWGGHTDTQYF
D gene: TRBD2; V gene: TRBV30; J gene: TRBJ2-3; clone size: NA; CDR3 DNA: TGTGCCTGGTTCGGCGGGGGAGGGTCCACAGATACGCAGTATTTT; CDR3 protein: CAWFGGGGSTDTQYF
D gene: TRBD2; V gene: TRBV6-5; J gene: TRBJ2-1; clone size: NA; CDR3 DNA: TGTGCCAGCAGGACTAGCGGCTACAATGAGCAGTTCTTC; CDR3 protein: CASRTSGYNEQFF
D gene: TRBD1; V gene: TRBV5-1; J gene: TRBJ1-3; clone size: NA; CDR3 DNA: TGCGCCAGCAGCTTGGAGGGACAGTTTTTCACTGGAAACACCATATATTTT; CDR3 protein: CASSLEGQFFTGNTIYF
D gene: NA; V gene: TRBV19; J gene: TRBJ1-1; clone size: NA; CDR3 DNA: TGTGCCAGTAGTATAGTGGGGGGGGCCCCGAACACTGAAGCTTTCTTT; CDR3 protein: CASSIVGGAPNTEAFF
D gene: NA; V gene: TRBV30; J gene: TRBJ2-7; clone size: NA; CDR3 DNA: TGTGCCTGGGATCCGGGACAAGGCGAGCAGTACTTC; CDR3 protein: CAWDPGQGEQYF